Each of the 16 T cell receptor beta chains below was sequenced from the same sample in a study of response to subunit inactivated influenza vaccine. MiXCR, run by TCRdb on the RT-PCR reads, gives a single entry per CDR3 protein. The sample contains over 150,000 distinct CDR3 sequences, about a tenth of which appear only once. Specimen: non-naive T cells sorted from PBMCs, collected roughly 46 days after vaccination. These TCRs come from a man in his fifties or sixties who received an inactivated influenza vaccine.

This clonotype was recorded at least ten times. The gene calls are TRBV29-1 and TRBJ2-3, with D perhaps TRBD2 (6 bases). The CDR3 totals 14 residues. Germline V lookup: CDR1 SQVTM, CDR2 ANQGSEA. V lost 1 base and J 6 bases, leaving 14 bases between the germline ends. CDR3 residues: CSVEVATRGDTQYF. DNA of the CDR3: TGCAGCGTTGAAGTCGCGACACGGGGGGATACGCAGTATTTT.

The chain has TRBV20-1 and TRBJ1-4; the D gene is possibly TRBD1 (5 bases). The germline V gene has CDR1 DFQATT and CDR2 SNEGSKA (reference sequence). The CDR3 totals 16 residues. Deletions cut 0 bases from V and 7 bases from J, with 18 bases between. The CDR3: CSARELLGLKGEKLFF. CDR3 sequence (DNA): TGCAGTGCTAGAGAATTGTTGGGGCTGAAGGGTGAAAAACTGTTTTTT.

The chain recombines TRBV7-9 with TRBJ2-3, with 8 nucleotides matching TRBD2. Looked up from germline, CDR1 is SEHNR and CDR2 is FQNEAQ (reference sequence). The CDR3 has 16 residues. Trimming cost V 2 bases and J 4 bases; bases outside gene matches: 8. CDR3 sequence reads: CASSLSGVSGADTQYF. CDR3 nucleotide sequence: TGTGCCAGCAGCTTAAGTGGAGTTAGCGGGGCAGATACGCAGTATTTT.

This clonotype has a handful of counts. The rearrangement joins TRBV25-1 to TRBJ2-7, with no clear D. Trimming removed 3 bases at V and 5 bases at J, with 11 bases between. From germline, CDR1 is MGHDK and CDR2 SYGVNS. This CDR3 comprises 13 residues. CDR3: CASSETGLDEQYF. In nucleotides, the CDR3 is TGTGCCAGCAGTGAGACCGGGCTCGACGAGCAGTACTTC.

This clonotype was counted ten times or more. The chain is built from TRBV7-3 and TRBJ2-3, with TRBD2 as a possible D gene (6 bases). There are 15 residues in the CDR3. In germline, CDR1 is SGHTA, CDR2 FQGTGA. Trimming pared 2 bases from V and 0 bases from J, leaving 9 bases between. In nucleotides, the CDR3 is TGTGCCAGCAGCTTATTAGCGGCCAGCACAGATACGCAGTATTTT. Amino acids: CASSLLAASTDTQYF.

This clonotype was observed at least ten times. The chain uses TRBV7-9 and TRBJ2-1; tentatively, D is TRBD1 or TRBD2 (5 bases each). This CDR3 comprises 14 residues. The germline gives CDR1 SEHNR, CDR2 FQNEAQ (reference sequence). The V end lost 5 bases, the J end lost 5 bases, and 13 bases lay between the germline ends. CDR3 sequence reads: CASSPPGAHNEQFF. CDR3 DNA: TGTGCCAGCAGCCCTCCCGGGGCCCACAATGAGCAGTTCTTC.

The chain is built from TRBV4-1 and TRBJ1-2; no reliable D call. V was shortened by 3 bases and J by 0 bases, with 5 bases between the two germline ends. The CDR3 contains 13 residues. The germline V gene encodes CDR1 MGHRA and CDR2 YSYEKL. CDR3 loop: CASSQNTNYGYTF. The CDR3 DNA reads TGCGCCAGCAGCCAGAATACTAACTATGGCTACACCTTC.

The chain links TRBV7-9 to TRBJ2-1; D is undetermined. Germline V CDR1 and CDR2: SEHNR, FQNEAQ (reference sequence). This CDR3 has 15 residues. Trimming removed 0 bases from V and 5 bases from J, with 11 bases in between. CDR3 DNA sequence: TGTGCCAGCAGCTTAGCTCCCTCCCGGGACAATGAGCAGTTCTTC. This codes for CASSLAPSRDNEQFF.

There are many counts of this clonotype. The CDR3 sequence: CASSQGYSNQPQHF. CDR3 sequence (DNA): TGTGCCAGCAGCCAAGGATACAGCAATCAGCCCCAGCATTTT. The V call is TRBV5-8, the J call TRBJ1-5; D is unresolved. The CDR3 loop spans 14 amino acids. Germline loops: CDR1 SGHTS, CDR2 YDEGEE. V lost 4 bases, J lost 1 base, and 9 bases lay in between.

The table lists this clonotype with a few counts. The chain combines TRBV27 with TRBJ1-1; D gene unclear. Germline V gene data show CDR1 as MNHEY and CDR2 as SMNVEV (reference sequence). With 6 bases removed from V and 0 bases from J, the gap between germline ends came to 11 bases. This CDR3 contains 14 residues. CDR3 region: CASSSDTMNTEAFF. The DNA for the CDR3 is TGTGCCAGCAGCTCTGACACTATGAACACTGAAGCTTTCTTT.

This clonotype was seen many times. This chain uses TRBV7-8 with TRBJ2-2, with TRBD2 identical over 10 bases. This CDR3 spans 16 amino acids. CDR1 and CDR2 (germline): SGHVS, FQNEAQ. The J segment lost 6 bases and the V segment lost 4 bases, leaving 8 bases of the junction unmatched. The CDR3 nucleotides are TGTGCCAGCAGCTCCTCTAGCGGGGGCTTCGCCGGGGAGCTGTTTTTT. Amino acids: CASSSSSGGFAGELFF.

This clonotype was seen a handful of times. The genes are TRBV3-1 and TRBJ2-7; tentative D call: TRBD1 (5 bases). The CDR3 length is 13 residues. Germline CDR1 is LGHDT and CDR2 is YNNKEL (reference sequence). Trimming removed 8 bases from V and 4 bases from J, with 15 bases in between. In DNA, the CDR3 is TGTGCCAGCCAGAATAGGGGCTCGTACGAGCAGTACTTC. Its translation is CASQNRGSYEQYF.

This clonotype showed up many times. This sequence joins TRBV6-1 and TRBJ2-3; TRBD1 might be the D (5 bases). The CDR3 extends over 15 amino acids. Germline V gene lookup returns CDR1 MNHNS and CDR2 SASEGT. V gave up 6 bases and J gave up 0 bases, with 13 bases separating them. The CDR3 reads CASRQLDRSTDTQYF. The DNA for the CDR3 is TGTGCCAGCAGACAGCTCGACAGAAGCACAGATACGCAGTATTTT.

This clonotype was recorded at least ten times. V gene TRBV4-3 combines with J gene TRBJ1-5; D perhaps matches TRBD1 (5 bases). The CDR3 has 15 amino acids. Germline V CDR1 and CDR2: LGHNA, YSLEER. The germline V and J ends were trimmed by 4 bases and 4 bases, with 14 bases remaining between them. DNA for the CDR3: TGCGCCAGCAGCCTGACAGCGAGGGATAATCAGCCCCAGCATTTT. This gives the protein CASSLTARDNQPQHF.

The chain employs TRBV20-1 and TRBJ1-5; 8 bases map to TRBD1. V lost 3 bases to trimming and J lost 7 bases; unmatched junction nucleotides: 8. This CDR3 region has 14 residues. Per the germline V gene, CDR1 is DFQATT and CDR2 is SNEGSKA (reference sequence). The CDR3 sequence is CSASSRGLKQPQHF. The DNA for the CDR3 is TGCAGTGCTAGTAGCAGGGGGCTAAAACAGCCCCAGCATTTT.

This chain uses TRBV10-3 with TRBJ2-3; TRBD1 agrees at 8 bases. After removal of 6 bases from V and 8 bases from J, the junction contained 10 bases not matched to a gene. This CDR3 comprises 14 residues. Germline loops: CDR1 ENHRY, CDR2 SYGVKD. The CDR3 loop reads CAIREGQVGGTQYF. The CDR3 region has the DNA TGTGCCATCAGGGAGGGACAGGTTGGGGGTACGCAGTATTTT.